Presented here are 24 T cell receptor beta chains from one specimen sequenced in a study of tumor and adjacent non-tumor tissue in lung cancer. A modified ARM-PCR protocol with three rounds of nested PCR amplified TCRbeta. TCRdb re-derived calls from the multiplex PCR reads in MiXCR, one entry per CDR3 protein. Of over 110,000 distinct CDR3 sequences in the sample, approximately 70% were seen once. The template was RNA from unsorted bulk tissue. Sequencing was performed on lung tumor tissue. The source is a man between 60 and 75 years old with small cell lung cancer.

On this clonotype itself: It is likely a read error, because the conserved phenylalanine at the end of the CDR3 is missing. The chain uses TRBV4-1 and TRBJ2-7; 13 bases are a match to TRBD2. Germline CDR1 and CDR2: MGHRA and YSYEKL. This CDR3 spans 19 amino acids. The CDR3 nucleotides are TGCGCCAGTAGCCCAAAGGGACTAGCGGGATTGAGGAGCTTCTACGAGCAGTACTCC. Residues: CASSPKGLAGLRSFYEQYS.

Relative to its sample, this clonotype is medium-sized. This sequence joins TRBV20-1 and TRBJ2-7, with 8 bases identical to TRBD1. From germline, CDR1 is DFQATT and CDR2 SNEGSKA (reference sequence). V gave up 4 bases and J gave up 4 bases; unmatched junction bases: 9. This CDR3 comprises 14 residues. The DNA of the CDR3 is TGCAGTGCTATTGACAGGGACAGGAGTTACGAGCAGTACTTC. Its translation: CSAIDRDRSYEQYF.

As concerns this clonotype: A much larger clone differs by one base, so this may be a read error. This chain links TRBV29-1 with TRBJ2-1, with a weak D call TRBD1 (6 bases). V lost 0 bases to trimming and J lost 6 bases, with 12 bases between them. Germline V gene data show CDR1 as SQVTM and CDR2 as ANQGSEA. The CDR3 runs 14 residues. This CDR3 is CSVEDTGIGNEQFF. As DNA, the CDR3 is TGCAGCGTTGAAGATACAGGGATAGGCAATGAGCAGTTCTTC.

This clonotype was observed a few times. The chain links TRBV5-1 to TRBJ1-1; a possible D gene is TRBD1 (6 bases). Germline loops: CDR1 SGHRS, CDR2 YFSETQ. V lost 3 bases to trimming and J lost 3 bases, with 12 bases between them. The CDR3 is made up of 14 amino acids. CDR3 nucleotide sequence: TGCGCCAGCAGCTCCACAGGGAAGGACACTGAAGCTTTCTTT. Its protein is CASSSTGKDTEAFF.

The chain employs TRBV20-1 and TRBJ1-2; the D gene is possibly TRBD1 (5 bases). Germline-derived CDR1 and CDR2 are DFQATT and SNEGSKA (reference sequence). Trimming cost V 5 bases and J 3 bases, with 13 bases left between them. The CDR3 runs to 13 residues. CDR3 loop: CSAYGGVDYGYTF. CDR3 nucleotides: TGCAGTGCTTACGGGGGTGTAGACTATGGCTACACCTTC.

The chain has TRBV29-1 and TRBJ2-1, with 9 bases lining up with TRBD2. In germline, CDR1 is SQVTM, CDR2 ANQGSEA. Losses at the gene ends were 7 bases for V and 16 bases for J; bases not matched to a gene: 23. The CDR3 extends over 15 amino acids. The CDR3 sequence: CSDPCPGTSCNDQFF. For the CDR3, the DNA is TGCAGCGACCCCTGTCCCGGGACTAGCTGCAATGATCAATTCTTC.

On this clonotype itself: Germline and junction disagree at one end, which may indicate a read error. The V gene is TRBV11-1, the J gene TRBJ2-3; 8 bases are a match to TRBD2. CDR3 length: 14 residues. Germline assignment: CDR1 SGHAT and CDR2 FQDESV (reference sequence). In DNA, the CDR3 is TGTGCCAGCAGCTGCGGGAGGACCGGAAATACGCAGTGTTTT. Protein product: CASSCGRTGNTQCF.

With regard to this clonotype: Being one base from a much bigger clone, this may be a read error. The chain is built from TRBV29-1 and TRBJ2-1; the D gene is possibly TRBD2 (6 bases). The germline V gene encodes CDR1 SQVTM and CDR2 ANQGSEA. V was shortened by 7 bases and J by 4 bases, with 14 bases between the two germline ends. This CDR3 has 13 amino acids. CDR3 in amino acids: CSARSGRYNEQFF. CDR3 nucleotides: TGCAGCGCGCGTAGCGGACGGTACAATGAGCAGTTCTTC.

Many counts were recorded for this clonotype. CDR3 in amino acids: CASSRDRSDSQYF. The CDR3 DNA follows: TGTGCCAGCAGTCGGGACAGGTCTGATTCCCAGTACTTC. The chain has TRBV6-1 and TRBJ2-5; 8 nucleotides line up with TRBD1. With V trimmed by 5 bases and J by 9 bases, 8 bases remained unmatched. Germline lookup yields CDR1 MNHNS and CDR2 SASEGT. The CDR3 loop spans 13 amino acids.

Comment on this clonotype: One end of the junction fails to match germline, which may point to a read error. The chain carries TRBV20-1 and TRBJ2-3; TRBD2 might be the D (6 bases). The V gene's germline CDR1 is DFQATT and CDR2 SNEGSKA (reference sequence). The CDR3 has 16 residues. The DNA of the CDR3 is TGCAGTGCTAGAGCTTCCTGGGGAGGCACTACAGATTCGCAGTATTTT. It translates to CSARASWGGTTDSQYF.

This clonotype has more than one count but fewer than ten. The chain is built from TRBV6-5 and TRBJ2-3; D unresolved. The V and J ends lost 6 bases and 2 bases respectively, with 15 bases between them. This CDR3 contains 15 residues. CDR1 is MNHEY, CDR2 SVGAGI, per germline. CDR3 nucleotides: TGTGCCAGCAGCCTACGGGTAGGGCCCACAGATACGCAGTATTTT. Translating it yields CASSLRVGPTDTQYF.

As for this clonotype: This could be a read error, since a much larger clone is one nucleotide away. The CDR3 loop reads CSASRTSGGYNEQSF. CDR3 nucleotide sequence: TGCAGTGCTAGCAGGACTAGCGGGGGTTACAATGAGCAGTCCTTC. The chain has TRBV20-1 and TRBJ2-1; 13 nucleotides match TRBD2. Looked up from germline, CDR1 is DFQATT and CDR2 is SNEGSKA (reference sequence). The CDR3 runs 15 residues.

Of note for this clonotype: Given a much more abundant clone one base away, this may be a read error. The chain joins TRBV4-2 to TRBJ2-1; TRBD2 matches 10 bases. This CDR3 has 16 amino acids. Per germline, CDR1 LGHNA and CDR2 YNFKEQ. The CDR3 sequence: CANSQDPSGRYNEQFF. The CDR3 DNA is TGTGCCAACAGCCAAGATCCTAGCGGGAGATACAATGAGCAGTTCTTC.

Here the CDR3 reads CASSTGGVGYTF. The CDR3 region has the DNA TGTGCCAGCAGCACAGGGGGGGTTGGCTACACCTTC. V is TRBV28 and J is TRBJ1-2; 8 bases agree with TRBD1. Germline V gives CDR1 MDHEN, CDR2 SYDVKM. The CDR3 spans 12 residues. The junction had 4 bases not matched to a gene; V was cut back by 6 bases and J by 7 bases.

Comment on this clonotype: At one end the junction does not follow the germline gene, possibly because of a read error. The chain couples TRBV11-2 to TRBJ2-3; D ambiguous. The CDR3 loop spans 12 amino acids. Germline V gene lookup returns CDR1 SGHAT and CDR2 FQNNGV. The CDR3 region is CASSLISDTHYF. The CDR3 DNA follows: TGTGCCAGCAGCTTAATATCAGATACGCACTATTTT.

This clonotype was recorded a few times. This chain connects TRBV6-5 to TRBJ2-1; 7 bases match TRBD1. The junction had 4 bases not matched to a gene; V was cut back by 2 bases and J by 12 bases. CDR1 MNHEY and CDR2 SVGAGI come from the germline V gene. The CDR3 has 12 residues. Here the CDR3 reads CASSYRTGGQFF. As DNA, the CDR3 is TGTGCCAGCAGTTACCGGACAGGAGGGCAGTTCTTC.

The sample holds one count of this clonotype. Its ends do not fully match the called genes, so a read error is possible. The V gene is TRBV11-2, the J gene TRBJ2-7; D unresolved. This CDR3 comprises 12 residues. In germline, CDR1 is SGHAT, CDR2 FQNNGV. In nucleotides, the CDR3 is TGTGCCAACAGCTCAACGCTGGGGGAGCAGTACTTC. This encodes CANSSTLGEQYF.

Turning to this clonotype: This clone may be a read error of a much larger clone one base away. The V call is TRBV5-5, the J call TRBJ2-1, with D possibly TRBD1 on 6 matching bases. Germline V gene lookup returns CDR1 SGHKS and CDR2 YYEKEE (reference sequence). This CDR3 comprises 14 residues. Trimming left V 2 bases short and J 1 base short, with 7 bases between. The CDR3: CASSFRGSYNEQFF. The CDR3 DNA reads as TGTGCCAGCAGCTTCAGGGGTTCCTACAATGAGCAGTTCTTC.

This clonotype was counted once. With a much larger clone just one base away, this may be a read error. The CDR3 here is CNAHRTSGYNEQFF. CDR3 DNA: TGCAATGCTCACCGGACTAGCGGTTACAATGAGCAGTTCTTC. The chain joins TRBV20-1 to TRBJ2-1; TRBD2 aligns across 10 bases. The germline CDR1 and CDR2 sequences are DFQATT and SNEGSKA (reference sequence). The CDR3 is made up of 14 amino acids.

A remark on this clonotype: The junction differs from germline at one of its ends, possibly a read error. The chain joins TRBV6-5 to TRBJ2-7; a possible D gene is TRBD2 (6 bases). This CDR3 spans 14 amino acids. CDR1 is MNHEY, CDR2 SVGAGI, per germline. This CDR3 is CTSSTQEGSYEQYF. DNA of the CDR3: TGTACCAGCAGTACCCAGGAGGGATCCTACGAGCAATACTTC.

The chain links TRBV5-6 to TRBJ2-7, with 9 positions matching TRBD1. This CDR3 has 12 residues. The V segment lost 9 bases and the J segment 7 bases; nucleotides outside the gene matches: 8. Per germline, CDR1 SGHDT and CDR2 YYEEEE. The CDR3 reads CATNRGHEEQYF. CDR3 nucleotides: TGTGCCACAAACAGGGGGCACGAGGAGCAGTACTTC.

A word on this clonotype: Germline is not matched at one junction end, which may reflect a read error. The chain recombines TRBV29-1 with TRBJ2-2; tentatively, D is TRBD1 (7 bases). From germline, CDR1 is SQVTM and CDR2 ANQGSEA. The CDR3 has 14 amino acids. The CDR3: CSVSGGGNTGELSF. The CDR3 region has the DNA TGCAGCGTCTCAGGGGGAGGCAACACCGGGGAGCTGTCCTTT.

Comment on this clonotype: This may arise from a read error, as a much more abundant clone is one base away. This chain joins TRBV20-1 and TRBJ2-6; D assignment may be TRBD1 or TRBD2 (5 bases each). The CDR3 spans 16 residues. Looked up from germline, CDR1 is DFQATT and CDR2 is SNEGSKA (reference sequence). Trimming took off 6 bases at V and 2 bases at J, with 17 bases between the two ends. CDR3 loop: CSAWAPSGPGANVLTF. As DNA, the CDR3 is TGCAGTGCGTGGGCCCCATCGGGACCTGGGGCCAACGTCCTGACTTTC.

V gene TRBV11-2 combines with J gene TRBJ1-5, with D hard to call. Germline CDR1 SGHAT, CDR2 FQNNGV. V was pared by 10 bases and J by 3 bases, with 19 bases between. The CDR3 is 15 residues long. CDR3 amino acids: CANSLTTGNNQPQHF. The CDR3 DNA reads as TGTGCCAACAGTTTAACGACGGGTAACAATCAGCCCCAGCATTTT.